A selection of T cell receptor beta chains follows, all from one sample in a study of CD8+ T cells in alopecia areata. Using immunoSEQ multiplex PCR, the repertoire was profiled, and TCRdb retains in-frame clones only, with some absent. The data show about 200,000 clones, 57% seen once. This sample comprised CD4+ T cells sorted from blood, obtained at week 0. These receptors were taken from a human donor with alopecia areata. CDR3s include the opening cysteine and the closing phenylalanine or tryptophan. A D gene is named only where the DNA matches it firmly. Expanded clones are given a class, and other clones once, few, many or no size at all.

v_gene	d_gene	j_gene	abundance	CDR3aa	CDR3nt
TRBV4-1	.	TRBJ1-2	.	CASSQGISDYGYTF	TGCGCCAGCAGCCAAGGGATATCCGACTATGGCTACACCTTC
TRBV7-9	.	TRBJ1-1	few	CASTWTPNTEAFF	TGTGCCAGCACGTGGACACCGAACACTGAAGCTTTCTTT
TRBV7-8	.	TRBJ1-1	few	CASTQGRLDTEAFF	TGTGCCAGCACTCAGGGCAGGTTGGACACTGAAGCTTTCTTT
TRBV30	.	TRBJ2-3	.	CAWSALGTPTDTQYF	TGTGCCTGGAGTGCTCTCGGGACGCCCACAGATACGCAGTATTTT
TRBV2	.	TRBJ2-1	.	CASRSGGTEQFF	TGTGCCAGCAGGTCAGGAGGGACTGAGCAGTTCTTC
TRBV19	TRBD2	TRBJ2-1	few	CASTPGLYRNEQFF	TGTGCCAGTACCCCGGGACTATATCGCAATGAGCAGTTCTTC
TRBV15	TRBD2	TRBJ2-1	.	CATSREVAGGRNEQFF	TGTGCCACCAGCAGAGAAGTGGCGGGGGGGAGGAATGAGCAGTTCTTC
TRBV14	.	TRBJ2-7	few	CASSQGNSYEQYF	TGTGCCAGCAGCCAAGGCAACTCCTACGAGCAGTACTTC
TRBV10-3	.	TRBJ2-1	.	CAISGYNEQFF	TGTGCCATCAGTGGATACAATGAGCAGTTCTTC
TRBV9	.	TRBJ1-6	.	CASATDLNSPLHF	TGTGCCAGTGCAACAGACCTGAATTCACCCCTCCACTTT
TRBV30	TRBD1	TRBJ2-7	.	CAWSLSQGVNEQYF	TGTGCCTGGAGTCTTTCACAGGGGGTGAACGAGCAGTACTTC
TRBV25-1	.	TRBJ2-5	.	CASSSNMGGPSLGGTQYF	TGTGCCAGCAGTTCAAATATGGGAGGGCCGTCCCTAGGGGGGACCCAGTACTTC
TRBV23-1	.	TRBJ2-1	few	CASRPSNEQFF	TGCGCCAGCAGACCGTCCAATGAGCAGTTCTTC
TRBV5-1	.	TRBJ2-7	.	CASSLEGVPSYEQYF	TGCGCCAGCAGCTTGGAGGGAGTCCCCTCCTACGAGCAGTACTTC
TRBV19	.	TRBJ1-4	.	CAVRPGYNWNEKLFF	TGTGCCGTCCGCCCCGGATACAATTGGAATGAAAAACTGTTTTTT
TRBV9	.	TRBJ2-3	.	CASSVAKVPDTQYF	TGTGCCAGCAGCGTAGCTAAGGTGCCAGATACGCAGTATTTT
TRBV5-6	TRBD1	TRBJ2-7	.	CASSTLGQGENNEQYF	TGTGCCAGCAGCACCTTAGGACAGGGGGAAAATAACGAGCAGTACTTC
TRBV7-2	.	TRBJ2-3	.	CASSLGDHTDTQYF	TGTGCCAGCAGCTTAGGGGACCACACAGATACGCAGTATTTT
TRBV25-1	TRBD1	TRBJ1-1	.	CASSLTGLGTEAFF	TGTGCCAGCTCTTTGACAGGGTTGGGCACTGAAGCTTTCTTT
TRBV25-1	TRBD1	TRBJ2-6	.	CASSAQGQGTGGANVLTF	TGTGCCAGCAGTGCCCAAGGACAGGGAACAGGTGGGGCCAACGTCCTGACTTTC
TRBV29-1	TRBD1	TRBJ1-2	.	CSVDQGVRYGYTF	TGCAGCGTTGACCAGGGGGTGAGATATGGCTACACCTTC
TRBV5-1	TRBD1	TRBJ1-5	.	CASSWGTGGDQPQHF	TGCGCCAGCAGCTGGGGGACAGGGGGCGATCAGCCCCAGCATTTT
TRBV14	.	TRBJ2-6	.	CASKGPGANVLTF	TGTGCCAGCAAGGGGCCTGGGGCCAACGTCCTGACTTTC
TRBV13	.	TRBJ2-1	once	CASSAGRASYNEQFF	TGTGCCAGCAGCGCAGGACGTGCATCCTACAATGAGCAGTTCTTC
TRBV6-6	TRBD1	TRBJ2-7	few	CASSSTGTANSYEQYF	TGTGCCAGCAGTTCCACCGGGACAGCTAACTCCTACGAGCAGTACTTC
TRBV30	.	TRBJ1-2	.	CAWPPWRSNGYTF	TGTGCCTGGCCCCCCTGGCGATCAAATGGCTACACCTTC
TRBV29-1	.	TRBJ1-1	.	CNARMNTEAFF	TGCAACGCCCGGATGAACACTGAAGCTTTCTTT
TRBV30	.	TRBJ2-5	.	CAWSVLGQGQETQYF	TGTGCCTGGAGTGTGTTAGGCCAGGGCCAAGAGACCCAGTACTTC
TRBV14	.	TRBJ2-7	few	CASSPRGLGGYEQYF	TGTGCCAGCAGCCCCCGAGGGCTCGGGGGCTACGAGCAGTACTTC
TRBV9	TRBD2	TRBJ2-7	.	CASSVGGLAAYEQYF	TGTGCCAGCAGCGTAGGGGGACTAGCGGCCTACGAGCAGTACTTC
TRBV25-1	.	TRBJ1-2	.	CASSDPSGYGYGYTF	TGTGCCAGCAGTGATCCCTCGGGGTATGGCTATGGCTACACCTTC
TRBV5-1	.	TRBJ1-2	.	CASSLDRYGYTF	TGCGCCAGCAGCCTCGACAGATATGGCTACACCTTC
TRBV27	.	TRBJ1-2	few	CASSSQSHHGYTF	TGTGCCAGCAGCTCACAGTCTCATCATGGCTACACCTTC
TRBV7-9	.	TRBJ1-1	few	CASSAGREAFF	TGTGCCAGCAGCGCGGGTAGGGAAGCTTTCTTT
TRBV9	TRBD2	TRBJ2-1	few	CASSVVGTSGFNEQFF	TGTGCCAGCAGCGTAGTTGGGACTAGCGGTTTCAATGAGCAGTTCTTC
TRBV19	.	TRBJ1-5	.	CASSMRQGYQPQHF	TGTGCCAGTAGTATGCGGCAAGGCTATCAGCCCCAGCATTTT
TRBV5-1	.	TRBJ1-1	.	CASSLRELNTEAFF	TGCGCCAGCAGCTTACGAGAGCTGAACACTGAAGCTTTCTTT
TRBV4-2	.	TRBJ2-3	once	CASSQVASVPTDTQYF	TGTGCCAGCAGCCAAGTGGCTAGCGTACCCACAGATACGCAGTATTTT
TRBV5-1	TRBD1	TRBJ1-1	.	CASTPGQGVENTEAFF	TGCGCCAGCACCCCAGGACAGGGAGTCGAGAACACTGAAGCTTTCTTT
TRBV4-2	.	TRBJ2-3	.	CASSQVESIGWRGNTDTQYF	TGTGCCAGCAGCCAAGTCGAGAGTATAGGGTGGCGGGGTAACACAGATACGCAGTATTTT
TRBV29-1	.	TRBJ1-2	few	CSAGEGEYGYTF	TGCAGCGCCGGGGAGGGCGAGTATGGCTACACCTTC
TRBV5-1	.	TRBJ2-5	.	CASSLRGETQYF	TGCGCCAGCAGCTTGAGAGGGGAGACCCAGTACTTC
TRBV6-1	.	TRBJ1-2	.	CASSAHLPGRAYGYTF	TGTGCCAGCAGTGCCCACCTACCGGGACGGGCCTATGGCTACACCTTC
TRBV7-8	TRBD1	TRBJ1-2	once	CASSLDRVYGYTF	TGTGCCAGCAGCTTGGACAGGGTGTATGGCTACACCTTC
TRBV23-1	.	TRBJ1-1	many	CASRQKTGTNTEAFF	TGCGCCAGCAGACAAAAAACAGGGACGAACACTGAAGCTTTCTTT
TRBV29-1	TRBD2	TRBJ2-7	few	CSVILAGGDYEQYF	TGCAGCGTTATACTAGCGGGGGGTGACTACGAGCAGTACTTC
TRBV7-9	.	TRBJ1-3	.	CAISGGRGSSGNTIYF	TGTGCCATCTCTGGTGGCAGGGGAAGCTCTGGAAACACCATATATTTT
TRBV4-1	.	TRBJ1-1	many	CASSRGGLTEAFF	TGCGCCAGCAGCCGGGGGGGACTCACTGAAGCTTTCTTT
TRBV5-5	TRBD2	TRBJ2-1	.	CASSSGLVLNEQFF	TGTGCCAGCAGCTCCGGACTAGTTCTCAATGAGCAGTTCTTC
TRBV4-2	TRBD2	TRBJ2-5	.	CASSQKLLLAGGRGETQYF	TGTGCCAGCAGCCAAAAACTGTTACTAGCGGGAGGCCGGGGGGAGACCCAGTACTTC
TRBV27	.	TRBJ2-7	.	CASSSIAEASYEQYF	TGTGCCAGCAGTTCCATAGCGGAAGCCTCCTACGAGCAGTACTTC
TRBV19	TRBD1	TRBJ1-2	few	CASSRDRGLGYTF	TGTGCCAGTAGTAGGGACAGGGGGCTTGGCTACACCTTC
TRBV25-1	.	TRBJ2-1	few	CASTTSPNNEQFF	TGTGCCAGCACTACTTCGCCAAACAATGAGCAGTTCTTC
TRBV29-1	.	TRBJ1-1	few	CSVGPFSTEAFF	TGCAGCGTTGGTCCATTCTCCACTGAAGCTTTCTTT
TRBV9	.	TRBJ1-6	.	CASSVGQDNSPLHF	TGTGCCAGCAGCGTAGGACAGGATAATTCACCCCTCCACTTT